The 13 T cell receptor beta chains presented below share a single source sample, sequenced in a study of identical twins. TCRdb used MiXCR to reprocess the 5' RACE reads, holding one entry per CDR3 protein. The data contain 550,000 to 700,000 distinct CDR3 sequences, approximately 9.6% of them singletons. The data also belong to a second study, concerning yellow fever vaccine responses in identical twins.

The specimen was PBMCs. The receptors here all came from a woman under 30 in good health.

This chain links TRBV12-3 or TRBV12-4 with TRBJ2-6, with D maybe TRBD1 (5 bases). The CDR3 is 15 residues long. The V end lost 6 bases, the J end lost 4 bases, and 13 bases lay between the germline ends. As DNA, the CDR3 is TGTGCCAGCAGAAAATCAGGGTCAGGGGCCAACGTCCTGACTTTC. It specifies CASRKSGSGANVLTF.

This chain links TRBV7-3 with TRBJ2-2; D is ambiguous. The V gene lost 2 bases and the J gene lost 0 bases, with 10 bases spanning the gap. Germline values: CDR1 SGHTA, CDR2 FQGTGA. The CDR3 length is 16 residues. The CDR3 spells CASSLLGRSNTGELFF. CDR3 DNA sequence: TGTGCCAGCAGCTTATTAGGTCGGTCGAACACCGGGGAGCTGTTTTTT.

As for this clonotype: Sequence at one end of the junction differs from germline and may be a read error. The chain employs TRBV5-1 and TRBJ2-1, with D tentatively TRBD2 (6 bases). CDR1 and CDR2 (germline): SGHRS, YFSETQ. The CDR3 consists of 11 residues. The CDR3 reads CASSEGLGLGF. The DNA of the CDR3 is TGCGCCAGCAGCGAGGGACTGGGGTTAGGCTTC.

Turning to this clonotype: This CDR3 is missing its conserved last phenylalanine or tryptophan, likely due to a read error. V and J are TRBV5-5 and TRBJ2-7; D uncertain. CDR1 SGHKS and CDR2 YYEKEE come from the germline V gene (reference sequence). The CDR3 is 13 residues long. The V and J ends lost 0 bases and 2 bases respectively, with 6 bases between them. The CDR3 sequence: CASSLVSAYEQYS. CDR3 sequence (DNA): TGTGCCAGCAGCTTGGTCTCAGCCTACGAGCAGTACTCC.

J is TRBJ2-7 and V is TRBV5-1; a weak D match, TRBD1 (6 bases). Trimming stripped 5 bases from V and 2 bases from J, with 14 bases between. The CDR3 length is 14 residues. Germline V gene sequence: CDR1 SGHRS, CDR2 YFSETQ. CDR3 in DNA: TGCGCCAGCAGGGTTGGTTGGGGGCCCTACGAGCAGTACTTC. Its protein is CASRVGWGPYEQYF. The full variable domain, completed using reference TRBV5-1 and TRBJ2-7, is KAGVTQTPRYLIKTRGQQVTLSCSPISGHRSVSWYQQTPGQGLQFLFEYFSETQRNKGNFPGRFSGRQFSNSRSEMNVSTLELGDSALYLCASRVGWGPYEQYFGPGTRLTVT.

The gene calls are TRBV27 and TRBJ2-1; D not certain. The CDR3 length is 12 residues. V dropped 6 bases and J dropped 3 bases, with 6 bases sitting between them. Germline CDR1 and CDR2: MNHEY and SMNVEV (reference sequence). The CDR3 sequence: CASRLRYNEQFF. CDR3 DNA sequence: TGTGCCAGCAGACTTCGCTACAATGAGCAGTTCTTC.

This clonotype came up a few times. This rearrangement joins TRBV20-1 to TRBJ2-1; D perhaps matches TRBD2 (5 bases). The CDR3 has 14 residues. From germline, CDR1 is DFQATT and CDR2 SNEGSKA (reference sequence). V lost 1 base and J lost 9, with 16 bases in between. CDR3 DNA sequence: TGCAGTGCTAGAGGGCGGACTTCCACCACTGAGCAGTTCTTC. This translates into CSARGRTSTTEQFF.

The chain joins TRBV18 to TRBJ2-1; 7 nucleotides match TRBD2. Germline CDR1 and CDR2: KGHSH and LQKENI. V lost 5 bases and J lost 1; bases outside the gene matches: 5. This CDR3 contains 15 residues. CDR3 nucleotides: TGTGCCAGCTCAAAGCTAGCGGATTCCTACAATGAGCAGTTCTTC. It translates to CASSKLADSYNEQFF.

The J gene is TRBJ1-4, the V gene TRBV5-8; D might be TRBD1 (6 bases). V gave up 4 bases and J gave up 8 bases, with 21 bases separating them. This CDR3 has 16 amino acids. CDR1 SGHTS and CDR2 YDEGEE come from the germline V gene. The CDR3 sequence is CASSPGPGAGGEKLFF. CDR3 DNA: TGTGCCAGCAGCCCTGGGCCGGGGGCAGGAGGAGAAAAACTGTTTTTT.

This clonotype was seen many times. The chain employs TRBV18 and TRBJ1-1; D remains ambiguous. Germline values: CDR1 KGHSH, CDR2 LQKENI. The CDR3 has 12 amino acids. The germline V and J ends were trimmed by 3 bases and 5 bases, with 7 bases remaining between them. In DNA form, the CDR3 reads TGTGCCAGCTCACCTTCGCGGACTGAAGCTTTCTTT. It specifies CASSPSRTEAFF. The complete variable domain, with remaining parts taken from reference TRBV18 and TRBJ1-1, reads NAGVMQNPRHLVRRRGQEARLRCSPMKGHSHVYWYRQLPEEGLKFMVYLQKENIIDESGMPKERFSAEFPKEGPSILRIQQVVRGDSAAYFCASSPSRTEAFFGQGTRLTVV.

A few counts support this clonotype. CDR3 sequence reads: CASRTTASKPNEQFF. The CDR3 DNA sequence: TGTGCCAGCAGAACGACAGCTTCCAAGCCCAATGAGCAGTTCTTC. The rearrangement joins TRBV6-2 or TRBV6-3 to TRBJ2-1; tentatively, D is TRBD1 (5 bases). In germline, CDR1 is MNHEY, CDR2 SVGEGT. The CDR3 spans 15 residues. With 6 bases removed from V and 6 bases from J, the gap between germline ends came to 18 bases.

V gene TRBV9 combines with J gene TRBJ2-7; 7 bases align to TRBD1. The trim removed 2 bases at V and 2 bases at J, leaving 10 bases unmatched. CDR3 size: 16 residues. CDR1 is SGDLS, CDR2 YYNGEE, per germline. The CDR3: CASSVPHSGQTYEQYF. CDR3 sequence (DNA): TGTGCCAGCAGCGTGCCCCATTCGGGACAGACCTACGAGCAGTACTTC.

This clonotype was observed a handful of times. This chain uses TRBV7-3 with TRBJ2-2; perhaps TRBD2 as D (7 bases). Germline loops: CDR1 SGHTA, CDR2 FQGTGA. The CDR3 covers 16 residues. V lost 7 bases, J lost 4 bases, and 19 bases lay in between. The CDR3 sequence is CASTPGGGAGTGELFF. In nucleotides, the CDR3 is TGTGCCAGCACCCCTGGAGGGGGGGCCGGCACCGGGGAGCTGTTTTTT. Supplemented by reference TRBV7-3 and TRBJ2-2, the full variable domain reads GAGVSQTPSNKVTEKGKYVELRCDPISGHTALYWYRQSLGQGPEFLIYFQGTGAADDSGLPNDRFFAVRPEGSVSTLKIQRTERGDSAVYLCASTPGGGAGTGELFFGEGSRLTVL.